One and the same sample provided the 21 T cell receptor beta chains below, sequenced in a study of a mutant IDH1 vaccine in newly diagnosed glioma. Clones were sequenced by immunoSEQ multiplex PCR, and TCRdb holds only the in-frame ones, with some missing. The table shows tens of thousands of clones, with 65% to 85% occurring only once. As to time point: baseline, week 1 (first vaccination visit). Treatment noted: pre-vaccination baseline after standard-of-care therapy. The specimen was PBMCs, collected from a glioma patient treated with radiotherapy, temozolomide or both. These receptors were taken from a man between 18 and 35 years old with glioma.

Here the CDR3 DNA reads TGTGCCAGCGGGGGGACAGTTTCACCCCTCCACTTT. Amino acids: CASGGTVSPLHF. The J gene is TRBJ1-6, the V gene TRBV2; 7 positions match TRBD1. The CDR3 covers 12 residues. Unmatched junction bases numbered 4, after V lost 8 bases and J lost 9 bases. Looked up from germline, CDR1 is SNHLY and CDR2 is FYNNEI. Full variable domain (rest looked up from reference TRBV2 and TRBJ1-6): EPEVTQTPSHQVTQMGQEVILRCVPISNHLYFYWYRQILGQKVEFLVSFYNNEISEKSEIFDDQFSVERPDGSNFTLKIRSTKLEDSAMYFCASGGTVSPLHFGNGTRLTVT.

The genes are TRBV5-1 and TRBJ1-5, with D tentatively TRBD1 (6 bases). The CDR3 spans 13 residues. V was cut by 4 bases and J by 4 bases, with 9 bases left in between. CDR1 and CDR2 from the germline V gene are SGHRS and YFSETQ. The CDR3 loop is CASSATGNQPQHF. For the CDR3, the DNA is TGCGCCAGCAGCGCTACAGGGAATCAGCCCCAGCATTTT.

In this sample, this clone turned up once. The gene calls are TRBV7-9 and TRBJ1-1, with TRBD1 identical over 7 bases. Germline trimming cut 5 bases from V and 6 bases from J; bases unmatched to any gene: 6. The CDR3 has 13 residues. The V gene's germline CDR1 is SEHNR and CDR2 FQNEAQ (reference sequence). The CDR3 loop is CASSRPGQPEAFF. For the CDR3, the DNA is TGTGCCAGCAGCAGACCGGGACAGCCTGAAGCTTTCTTT.

The genes are TRBV7-9 and TRBJ1-4, with D maybe TRBD1 (5 bases). Per the germline V gene, CDR1 is SEHNR and CDR2 is FQNEAQ (reference sequence). The CDR3 runs to 15 residues. V was cut by 3 bases and J by 4 bases, with 12 bases left in between. The CDR3 loop is CASSFGAGRNEKLFF. CDR3 nucleotides: TGTGCCAGCAGCTTCGGGGCAGGGCGTAATGAAAAACTGTTTTTT.

The chain links TRBV6-5 to TRBJ2-1, with no clear D. Trimming took 2 bases from V and 0 from J, leaving 11 bases between them. The CDR3 is made up of 16 amino acids. Germline V CDR1 and CDR2: MNHEY, SVGAGI. The CDR3 region is CASSYLRMSSYNEQFF. In nucleotides, the CDR3 is TGTGCCAGCAGTTACCTTAGGATGAGCTCCTACAATGAGCAGTTCTTC.

This clone was seen more than once but under ten times. The J gene is TRBJ1-6, the V gene TRBV4-1; 9 bases line up with TRBD1. V lost 1 base to trimming and J lost 9 bases; unmatched junction nucleotides: 7. CDR1 MGHRA and CDR2 YSYEKL come from the germline V gene. CDR3 length: 16 amino acids. This CDR3 reads CASSQAYGDRVSPLHF. As DNA, the CDR3 is TGCGCCAGCAGCCAAGCTTATGGGGACAGGGTTTCACCCCTCCACTTT.

This clone has only a few counts. J is TRBJ1-5 and V is TRBV19; D unclear. In germline, CDR1 is LNHDA, CDR2 SQIVND (reference sequence). V was cut by 6 bases and J by 0 bases, with 15 bases left in between. The CDR3 has 16 residues. The CDR3 DNA sequence: TGTGCCAGTAGGACCGTTGGTGGGTATAGCAATCAGCCCCAGCATTTT. Its translation is CASRTVGGYSNQPQHF.

The chain employs TRBV4-1 and TRBJ1-1, with D maybe TRBD1 (6 bases). The CDR3 spans 13 residues. The ends were cut back, 1 base at V and 7 bases at J, with 10 bases in the middle. Germline V CDR1 and CDR2: MGHRA, YSYEKL. Written as DNA, the CDR3 is TGCGCCAGCAGCCAAGGGGGGCTTTATGAAGCTTTCTTT. It translates to CASSQGGLYEAFF.

This clone was seen more than once but under ten times. J is TRBJ1-1 and V is TRBV19; D is ambiguous. Germline V gives CDR1 LNHDA, CDR2 SQIVND (reference sequence). With 7 bases removed from V and 1 base from J, the gap between germline ends came to 4 bases. The CDR3 covers 11 residues. The CDR3 here is CASTENTEAFF. The CDR3 DNA reads TGTGCCAGTACGGAGAACACTGAAGCTTTCTTT.

The rearrangement uses TRBV2 and TRBJ1-1; D call uncertain. The CDR3 is made up of 15 amino acids. V was shortened by 4 bases and J by 1 base, with 13 bases between the two germline ends. The V gene's germline CDR1 is SNHLY and CDR2 FYNNEI. The CDR3 here is CASSANNLPNTEAFF. DNA of the CDR3: TGTGCCAGCAGTGCAAATAACTTACCGAACACTGAAGCTTTCTTT.

V usage is TRBV9 and J usage is TRBJ1-2, with TRBD1 as a possible D gene (6 bases). The V end lost 0 bases, the J end lost 7 bases, and 13 bases lay between the germline ends. The CDR3 is made up of 14 amino acids. From germline, CDR1 is SGDLS and CDR2 YYNGEE. The CDR3: CASSVGQDLSGYTF. The CDR3, as DNA: TGTGCCAGCAGCGTAGGACAGGACCTCTCTGGCTACACCTTC.

This chain joins TRBV28 and TRBJ2-7, with 8 bases lining up with TRBD2. In germline, CDR1 is MDHEN, CDR2 SYDVKM. The CDR3 is made up of 16 amino acids. The V segment lost 5 bases and the J segment 0 bases; nucleotides outside the gene matches: 9. The CDR3 coding sequence is TGTGCCAGCAGTATAACGGGACTAGTGAGCTCCTACGAGCAGTACTTC. This codes for CASSITGLVSSYEQYF.

The chain joins TRBV4-2 to TRBJ2-7; 13 bases fit TRBD2. Germline values: CDR1 LGHNA, CDR2 YNFKEQ. CDR3 length: 19 amino acids. V lost 1 base and J lost 2; bases outside the gene matches: 11. CDR3 region: CASSQAGPGTSGVTYEQYF. DNA of the CDR3: TGTGCCAGCAGCCAAGCAGGGCCAGGGACTAGCGGGGTAACCTACGAGCAGTACTTC.

The CDR3 bases are TGTGCCAGCAGTATACGGACTGATGGAAACACCATATATTTT. This sequence encodes CASSIRTDGNTIYF. The chain is built from TRBV7-9 and TRBJ1-3; D is undetermined. Germline values: CDR1 SEHNR, CDR2 FQNEAQ (reference sequence). This CDR3 has 14 amino acids. The V end was cut by 6 bases, the J end by 3 bases, with 12 bases between.

The chain has TRBV4-2 and TRBJ2-2; D ambiguous. Germline V gene lookup returns CDR1 LGHNA and CDR2 YNFKEQ. Trimming took 7 bases from V and 7 from J, leaving 13 bases between them. The length of the CDR3 is 13 residues. The CDR3 DNA sequence: TGTGCCAGCACCCCTAGAGAGGACGGGGAGCTGTTTTTT. Its translation is CASTPREDGELFF.

CDR3 region: CAISDIHPEQYF. The CDR3 region has the DNA TGTGCCATCAGTGATATTCATCCCGAGCAGTACTTC. This chain connects TRBV10-3 to TRBJ2-7, with no clear D. The V end lost 3 bases, the J end lost 6 bases, and 9 bases lay between the germline ends. CDR1 ENHRY and CDR2 SYGVKD come from the germline V gene. The length of the CDR3 is 12 residues.

This clone was recorded only once. This chain joins TRBV4-3 and TRBJ2-5; 8 bases agree with TRBD1. The last part of the DNA fits TRBJ2-7 better; the J call may be wrong. The CDR3 consists of 16 residues. Germline CDR1 is LGHNA and CDR2 is YSLEER. CDR3 amino acids: CASSQATGDGYYEQYF. The DNA of the CDR3 is TGCGCCAGCAGCCAAGCGACAGGGGACGGCTATTACGAGCAGTACTTC.

J is TRBJ2-7 and V is TRBV5-1, with TRBD2 matching over 12 bases. Trimming took 0 bases from V and 4 from J; bases not matched to a gene: 8. Germline V CDR1 and CDR2: SGHRS, YFSETQ. The CDR3 consists of 17 residues. The CDR3 region has the DNA TGCGCCAGCAGCTTGGCCATGACTAGCGGGAGTGGATACGAGCAGTACTTC. Protein: CASSLAMTSGSGYEQYF.

J is TRBJ1-3 and V is TRBV30; TRBD1 is a possible D gene (5 bases). This CDR3 spans 15 amino acids. Germline V gene data show CDR1 as GTSNPN and CDR2 as SVGIG (reference sequence). The V end was cut by 5 bases, the J end by 0 bases, with 14 bases between. CDR3 amino acids: CAWSRGRASGNTIYF. Here the CDR3 DNA reads TGTGCCTGGTCGCGGGGGAGGGCCTCTGGAAACACCATATATTTT.

This chain uses TRBV2 with TRBJ1-1; D not certain. The CDR3 spans 13 residues. Trimming stripped 3 bases from V and 4 bases from J, with 9 bases between. CDR1 SNHLY and CDR2 FYNNEI come from the germline V gene. The CDR3 DNA reads TGTGCCAGCAGTGAGTACGGGCCCACTGAAGCTTTCTTT. This sequence encodes CASSEYGPTEAFF.

The chain has TRBV18 and TRBJ1-4; no clear D gene. The CDR3 runs to 12 residues. V lost 1 base, J lost 7 bases, and 4 bases lay in between. Germline V gene data show CDR1 as KGHSH and CDR2 as LQKENI. The CDR3 DNA reads TGTGCCAGCTCACCACTAGGTGAAAAACTGTTTTTT. Its translation is CASSPLGEKLFF.